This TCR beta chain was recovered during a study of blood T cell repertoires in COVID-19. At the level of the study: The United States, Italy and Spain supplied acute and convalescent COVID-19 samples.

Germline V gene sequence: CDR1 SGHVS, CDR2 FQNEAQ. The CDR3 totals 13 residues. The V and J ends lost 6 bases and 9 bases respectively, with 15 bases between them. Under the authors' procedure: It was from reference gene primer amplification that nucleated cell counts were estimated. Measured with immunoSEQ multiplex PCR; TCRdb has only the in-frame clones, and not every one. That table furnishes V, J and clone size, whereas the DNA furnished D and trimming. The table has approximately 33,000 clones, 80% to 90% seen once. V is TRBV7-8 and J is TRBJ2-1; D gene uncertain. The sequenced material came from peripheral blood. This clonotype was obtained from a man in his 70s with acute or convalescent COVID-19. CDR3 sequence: CASSHLSLSEQFF. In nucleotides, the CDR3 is TGTGCCAGCAGTCATCTCTCCCTTAGTGAGCAGTTCTTC. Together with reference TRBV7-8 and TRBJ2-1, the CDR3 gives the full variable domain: GAGVSQSPRYKVAKRGQDVALRCDPISGHVSLFWYQQALGQGPEFLTYFQNEAQLDKSGLPSDRFFAERPEGSVSTLKIQRTQQEDSAVYLCASSHLSLSEQFFGPGTRLTVL.